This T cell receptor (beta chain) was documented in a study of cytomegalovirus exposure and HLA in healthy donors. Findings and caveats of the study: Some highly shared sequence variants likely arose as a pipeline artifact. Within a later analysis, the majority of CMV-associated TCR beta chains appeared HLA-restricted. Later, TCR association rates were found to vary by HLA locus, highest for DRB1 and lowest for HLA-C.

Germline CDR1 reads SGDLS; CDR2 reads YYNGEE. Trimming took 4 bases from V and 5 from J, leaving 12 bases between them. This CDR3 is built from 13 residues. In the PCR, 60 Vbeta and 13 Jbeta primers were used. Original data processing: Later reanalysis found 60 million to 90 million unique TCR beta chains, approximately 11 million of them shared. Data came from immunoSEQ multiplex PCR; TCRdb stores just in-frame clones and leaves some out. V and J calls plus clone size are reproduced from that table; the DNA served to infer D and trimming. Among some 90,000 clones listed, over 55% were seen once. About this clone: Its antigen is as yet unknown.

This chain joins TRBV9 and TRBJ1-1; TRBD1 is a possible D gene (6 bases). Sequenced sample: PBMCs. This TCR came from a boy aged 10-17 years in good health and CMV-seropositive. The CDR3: CASSQQGLTEAFF. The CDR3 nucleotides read TGTGCCAGCAGCCAACAGGGTCTAACTGAAGCTTTCTTT.